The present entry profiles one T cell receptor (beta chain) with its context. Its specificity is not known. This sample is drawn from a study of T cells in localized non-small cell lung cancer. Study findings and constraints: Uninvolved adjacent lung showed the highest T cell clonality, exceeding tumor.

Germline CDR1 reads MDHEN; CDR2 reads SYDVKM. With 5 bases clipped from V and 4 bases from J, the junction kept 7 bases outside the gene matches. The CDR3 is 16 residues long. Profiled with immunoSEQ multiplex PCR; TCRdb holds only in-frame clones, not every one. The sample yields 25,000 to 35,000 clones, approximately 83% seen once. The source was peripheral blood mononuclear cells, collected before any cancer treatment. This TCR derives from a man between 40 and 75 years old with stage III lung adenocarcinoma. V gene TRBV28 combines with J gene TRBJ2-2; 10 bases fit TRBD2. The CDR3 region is CASSPWTSGPTGELFF. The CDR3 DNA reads TGTGCCAGCAGTCCTTGGACTAGCGGACCCACCGGGGAGCTGTTTTTT.